What follows are 15 T cell receptor beta chains derived from one specimen sequenced in a study of long-term antiretroviral therapy in people with HIV. The run of the v3.0 immunoSEQ assay was at survey level. Using immunoSEQ multiplex PCR, the repertoire was profiled, and TCRdb retains in-frame clones only, with some absent. Counted here are about 25,000 clones, about 86% occurring once; the ten biggest clones make up less than 4.5%. This specimen consisted of unsorted PBMCs, obtained 1.9 years after starting antiretroviral therapy. Receptors originate from a woman aged 25 to 39 with HIV.

About this clone: Since the CDR3 does not end with the conserved phenylalanine or tryptophan, this likely comes from a read error. It is unclear where the CDR3 begins or ends on the DNA, so no DNA is shown, and the CDR3 is as TCRdb lists it. The CDR3 protein is CASSLVPRDSLPY. J is TRBJ2-7 and V is TRBV5-1; the table names TRBD1, a call not compared with the DNA. Termini included, the CDR3 measures 13 amino acids. CDR1 is SGHRS, CDR2 YFSETQ, per germline.

The gene calls are TRBV11-3 and TRBJ2-3; no clear D. The CDR3 contains 14 residues. V lost 3 bases and J lost 2, with 9 bases in between. Germline-derived CDR1 and CDR2 are SGHNT and YENEEA. The CDR3 DNA is TGTGCCAGCAGCTTTTTAGGATCCACAGATACGCAGTATTTT. Protein sequence: CASSFLGSTDTQYF. Using reference TRBV11-3 and TRBJ2-3 for the parts outside the CDR3, the full variable domain is EAGVVQSPRYKIIEKKQPVAFWCNPISGHNTLYWYLQNLGQGPELLIRYENEEAVDDSQLPKDRFSAERLKGVDSTLKIQPAELGDSAVYLCASSFLGSTDTQYFGPGTRLTVL.

The chain links TRBV7-6 to TRBJ2-7; D is possibly TRBD1 (5 bases). Trimming stripped 4 bases from V and 6 bases from J, with 16 bases between. Germline-derived CDR1 and CDR2 are SGHVS and FNYEAQ. The CDR3 covers 14 residues. The CDR3 DNA reads as TGTGCCAGCAGCTCAAGCCCAGGGCCCTCCGAGCAGTACTTC. It translates to CASSSSPGPSEQYF. The whole variable domain, remainder taken from reference TRBV7-6 and TRBJ2-7, is GAGVSQSPRYKVTKRGQDVALRCDPISGHVSLYWYRQALGQGPEFLTYFNYEAQQDKSGLPNDRFSAERPEGSISTLTIQRTEQRDSAMYRCASSSSPGPSEQYFGPGTRLTVT.

The chain has TRBV6-5 and TRBJ2-4, with D perhaps matching TRBD1 or TRBD2 (5 bases each). Germline assignment: CDR1 MNHEY and CDR2 SVGAGI. The germline V and J ends were trimmed by 6 bases and 3 bases, with 15 bases remaining between them. There are 15 residues in the CDR3. The CDR3 spells CASRPSDTSKNIQYF. The CDR3 DNA reads TGTGCCAGCAGGCCTTCGGACACTAGCAAAAACATTCAGTACTTC.

The J gene is TRBJ1-3, the V gene TRBV6-1, with a possible D match to TRBD1 (5 bases). The CDR3 has 14 residues. Germline CDR1 MNHNS, CDR2 SASEGT. V was clipped by 6 bases and J by 3 bases, with 12 bases between them. Written as DNA, the CDR3 is TGTGCCAGCAGCGCCGGGGGGTTTGGAAACACCATATATTTT. Its protein product is CASSAGGFGNTIYF.

The chain employs TRBV9 and TRBJ1-3; D unresolved. The CDR3 sequence is 14 residues long. V lost 4 bases, J lost 5 bases, and 13 bases lay in between. Germline CDR1 is SGDLS and CDR2 is YYNGEE. Written as DNA, the CDR3 is TGTGCCAGCAGCACACCAATACGGCGAAACACCATATATTTT. It is translated as CASSTPIRRNTIYF.

This chain links TRBV5-1 with TRBJ2-2, with D perhaps TRBD2 (5 bases). The CDR3 extends over 13 amino acids. Germline CDR1 reads SGHRS; CDR2 reads YFSETQ. The ends were cut back, 4 bases at V and 5 bases at J, with 9 bases in the middle. CDR3 sequence: CASSVRETGELFF. Written as DNA, the CDR3 is TGCGCCAGCAGCGTAAGGGAGACCGGGGAGCTGTTTTTT.

The V call is TRBV19, the J call TRBJ1-2; D is possibly TRBD1 (5 bases). This CDR3 is 13 amino acids long. Trimming removed 5 bases from V and 4 bases from J, with 11 bases in between. Per germline, CDR1 LNHDA and CDR2 SQIVND (reference sequence). CDR3 DNA: TGTGCCAGTAGTGGACCGGGACTCTATGGCTACACCTTC. This translates into CASSGPGLYGYTF.

The V gene is TRBV4-1, the J gene TRBJ2-1; 8 positions agree with TRBD1. Germline V gives CDR1 MGHRA, CDR2 YSYEKL. The J segment lost 0 bases and the V segment lost 6 bases, leaving 4 bases of the junction unmatched. The CDR3 is made up of 15 amino acids. The CDR3 DNA sequence: TGCGCCAGCAGTCAGGACAGGGTCTCCTACAATGAGCAGTTCTTC. Amino acids: CASSQDRVSYNEQFF.

In its sample, this clone was seen a few times. V and J are TRBV7-9 and TRBJ2-5; 11 bases agree with TRBD2. Per germline, CDR1 SEHNR and CDR2 FQNEAQ (reference sequence). V shed 4 bases and J 5 bases; nucleotides not matched to a gene: 6. The CDR3 extends over 15 amino acids. CDR3 nucleotides: TGTGCCAGCAGCTCTCGACTAGCGGGGAGGGAGACCCAGTACTTC. This encodes CASSSRLAGRETQYF.

The chain employs TRBV12-5 and TRBJ1-1, with D possibly matching TRBD1 (6 bases). The V end was cut by 1 base, the J end by 6 bases, with 12 bases between. The CDR3 has 14 residues. Germline V CDR1 and CDR2: LGHNT, FRNRAP. The CDR3 loop reads CASGLGGAGAEAFF. For the CDR3, the DNA is TGTGCTAGTGGTTTGGGGGGGGCTGGCGCTGAAGCTTTCTTT. The full variable domain, with the rest looked up from reference TRBV12-5 and TRBJ1-1, is DARVTQTPRHKVTEMGQEVTMRCQPILGHNTVFWYRQTMMQGLELLAYFRNRAPLDDSGMPKDRFSAEMPDATLATLKIQPSEPRDSAVYFCASGLGGAGAEAFFGQGTRLTVV.

In DNA, the CDR3 is TGTGCCAGCAGCTTCCGGGACAGTGCCTATTGGGAGCAGTACGTC. This translates into CASSFRDSAYWEQYV. The chain employs TRBV5-5 and TRBJ2-7, with 7 positions matching TRBD1. The CDR3 runs to 15 residues. Germline V CDR1 and CDR2: SGHKS, YYEKEE (reference sequence). The ends lost 2 bases at V and 7 bases at J; junction bases unmatched: 12.

V and J are TRBV29-1 and TRBJ2-1, with 8 bases matching TRBD1. Germline V CDR1 and CDR2: SQVTM, ANQGSEA. This CDR3 spans 16 amino acids. V trimming: 0 bases; J trimming: 4 bases; junction bases outside the gene matches: 8. CDR3 sequence: CSVEDREQGGYNEQFF. In DNA form, the CDR3 reads TGCAGCGTTGAAGATAGGGAACAGGGGGGTTACAATGAGCAGTTCTTC.

V gene TRBV27 combines with J gene TRBJ1-5; D may be TRBD1 (6 bases). V was shortened by 3 bases and J by 6 bases, with 12 bases between the two germline ends. Germline V CDR1 and CDR2: MNHEY, SMNVEV (reference sequence). CDR3 size: 14 residues. As DNA, the CDR3 is TGTGCCAGCAGTTTTGGGGGGCAATCTCAGCCCCAGCATTTT. It codes for CASSFGGQSQPQHF.

V and J are TRBV5-5 and TRBJ1-5; D ambiguous. CDR3 size: 14 residues. CDR1 is SGHKS, CDR2 YYEKEE, per germline (reference sequence). V lost 0 bases, J lost 4 bases, and 8 bases lay in between. The CDR3, as DNA: TGTGCCAGCAGCTTGGCACGGCTAAATCAGCCCCAGCATTTT. Translation gives CASSLARLNQPQHF.